The 23 T cell receptor beta chains below were found in one sample sequenced in a study of T cells after yellow fever vaccination. From the 5' RACE reads, TCRdb called clonotypes with MiXCR, one entry per CDR3 protein. Of 400,000 or so distinct CDR3 sequences listed, approximately 19% were seen once; the top ten hold 15% to 20%. Sequences were derived from PBMCs, sampled before the yellow fever booster vaccination. Receptor source: a man aged 18 to 35 who received the YFV17D yellow fever vaccine.

The sample holds a few counts of this clonotype. The V gene is TRBV24-1, the J gene TRBJ2-1; the match to TRBD2 covers 9 bases. This CDR3 is built from 15 residues. The germline V gene has CDR1 KGHDR and CDR2 SFDVKD. J was trimmed by 8 bases and V by 7 bases; bases with no gene match: 11. The chain's CDR3 is CATSPGSGGRYEQFF. The CDR3, as DNA: TGTGCCACCAGCCCAGGGAGCGGGGGGAGGTATGAGCAGTTCTTC.

V and J are TRBV5-1 and TRBJ2-7; 10 bases match TRBD1. V trimming: 4 bases; J trimming: 3 bases; junction bases outside the gene matches: 4. CDR1 SGHRS and CDR2 YFSETQ come from the germline V gene. The CDR3 runs to 14 residues. CDR3: CASSPGQGHYEQYF. CDR3 bases: TGCGCCAGCAGCCCGGGACAGGGGCACTACGAGCAGTACTTC.

V is TRBV7-2 and J is TRBJ2-3; D is perhaps TRBD2 (5 bases). V lost 4 bases, J lost 2 bases, and 7 bases lay in between. Germline CDR1 reads SGHTA; CDR2 reads FQGNSA. This CDR3 is built from 13 residues. The CDR3 DNA reads as TGTGCCAGCAGCTCCGGGGACACAGATACGCAGTATTTT. This translates into CASSSGDTDTQYF.

The CDR3 region is CASSEATLKTQYF. DNA for the CDR3: TGTGCCAGCAGTGAAGCCACCCTGAAGACCCAGTACTTC. V usage is TRBV2 and J usage is TRBJ2-5; no definite D call. The CDR3 has 13 amino acids. From germline, CDR1 is SNHLY and CDR2 FYNNEI. V was clipped by 0 bases and J by 6 bases, with 8 bases between them.

This chain's CDR3 is CASSLVKNDYNEQFF. The CDR3 bases are TGCGCCAGCAGCTTGGTAAAGAACGACTACAATGAGCAGTTCTTC. The chain has TRBV5-1 and TRBJ2-1; no definite D call. This CDR3 has 15 amino acids. Germline V gene lookup returns CDR1 SGHRS and CDR2 YFSETQ. Trimming pared 0 bases from V and 3 bases from J, leaving 10 bases between.

This clonotype turned up a few times. V is TRBV4-3 and J is TRBJ2-3, with 7 bases lining up with TRBD2. Germline values: CDR1 LGHNA, CDR2 YSLEER. Trimming cost V 1 base and J 2 bases; bases outside gene matches: 3. The length of the CDR3 is 15 residues. The CDR3 here is CASSQVTSSTDTQYF. CDR3 nucleotides: TGCGCCAGCAGCCAAGTGACTAGCTCCACAGATACGCAGTATTTT.

This chain joins TRBV6-2 or TRBV6-3 and TRBJ2-3; D unclear. The V end was cut by 2 bases, the J end by 3 bases, with 21 bases between. The germline V gene has CDR1 MNHEY and CDR2 SVGEGT. The CDR3 runs 18 residues. CDR3 DNA: TGTGCCAGCAGTTACCGCCCGTGGCAGACAACTAAGACAGATACGCAGTATTTT. It specifies CASSYRPWQTTKTDTQYF.

The chain links TRBV7-8 to TRBJ2-2; 8 bases match TRBD1. V was pared by 3 bases and J by 4 bases, with 4 bases of the junction left unmatched. Looked up from germline, CDR1 is SGHVS and CDR2 is FQNEAQ. This CDR3 has 15 amino acids. The CDR3 sequence is CASSFSGTGTGELFF. CDR3 in DNA: TGTGCCAGCAGCTTTTCCGGGACAGGCACCGGGGAGCTGTTTTTT.

This clonotype has only one observation. The genes are TRBV6-2 or TRBV6-3 and TRBJ2-1; 8 bases agree with TRBD2. V lost 5 bases to trimming and J lost 4 bases; unmatched junction nucleotides: 7. The CDR3 length is 15 residues. Per germline, CDR1 MNHEY and CDR2 SVGEGT. The CDR3 loop is CASSQSGGVYNEQFF. The CDR3 nucleotides are TGTGCCAGCAGTCAGAGCGGGGGAGTTTACAATGAGCAGTTCTTC.

This clonotype was detected a few times. V and J are TRBV12-3 or TRBV12-4 and TRBJ1-2; 7 nucleotides agree with TRBD1. The ends lost 7 bases at V and 5 bases at J; junction bases unmatched: 4. This CDR3 has 12 residues. The CDR3: CASTRGIYGYTF. The CDR3 DNA reads TGTGCCAGCACCAGGGGGATTTATGGCTACACCTTC.

This chain uses TRBV19 with TRBJ1-4; 7 bases line up with TRBD1. This CDR3 spans 14 amino acids. Per the germline V gene, CDR1 is LNHDA and CDR2 is SQIVND (reference sequence). V was clipped by 6 bases and J by 5 bases; unmatched bases: 6. CDR3 sequence (DNA): TGTGCCAGTAGACCGGGACAGCGAAATGAAAAACTGTTTTTT. It translates to CASRPGQRNEKLFF.

The rearrangement joins TRBV18 to TRBJ2-1; the match to TRBD1 covers 9 bases. The CDR3 spans 15 residues. Looked up from germline, CDR1 is KGHSH and CDR2 is LQKENI. J gave up 2 bases and V 5 bases, and 4 bases lay outside the gene matches. Here the CDR3 reads CASSTGTGTYNEQFF. Here the CDR3 DNA reads TGTGCCAGCTCAACCGGGACAGGGACCTACAATGAGCAGTTCTTC. Full variable domain (outside the CDR3, taken from reference TRBV18 and TRBJ2-1): NAGVMQNPRHLVRRRGQEARLRCSPMKGHSHVYWYRQLPEEGLKFMVYLQKENIIDESGMPKERFSAEFPKEGPSILRIQQVVRGDSAAYFCASSTGTGTYNEQFFGPGTRLTVL.

At least ten counts were recorded for this clonotype. This chain's CDR3 is CASSFFRGGTEAFF. The CDR3 DNA follows: TGTGCCAGCAGTTTTTTTAGGGGGGGCACTGAAGCTTTCTTT. The genes are TRBV27 and TRBJ1-1; perhaps TRBD1 as D (6 bases). This CDR3 contains 14 residues. The germline gives CDR1 MNHEY, CDR2 SMNVEV (reference sequence). Deletions cut 3 bases from V and 4 bases from J, with 12 bases between.

Only a few counts were recorded for this clonotype. V and J are TRBV9 and TRBJ2-5; 7 nucleotides match TRBD2. Germline CDR1 SGDLS, CDR2 YYNGEE. The CDR3 is made up of 15 amino acids. V was pared by 1 base and J by 4 bases, with 7 bases of the junction left unmatched. CDR3 nucleotide sequence: TGTGCCAGCAGCGTAAGAAGGGACTACGGAGAGACCCAGTACTTC. Its protein is CASSVRRDYGETQYF.

The chain recombines TRBV27 with TRBJ1-6, with no clear D. CDR3 length: 18 residues. Trimming stripped 3 bases from V and 0 bases from J, with 15 bases between. Germline CDR1 reads MNHEY; CDR2 reads SMNVEV (reference sequence). The CDR3 DNA is TGTGCCAGCAGTTTGGGATCGTCCCGGAGCTCCTATAATTCACCCCTCCACTTT. Protein sequence: CASSLGSSRSSYNSPLHF.

The chain carries TRBV7-9 and TRBJ2-3; 9 nucleotides match TRBD1. The CDR3 length is 15 residues. The V gene's germline CDR1 is SEHNR and CDR2 FQNEAQ (reference sequence). V shed 8 bases and J 6 bases; nucleotides not matched to a gene: 12. The CDR3 spells CASGGKTGGVDTQYF. The DNA for the CDR3 is TGTGCCAGCGGAGGGAAAACAGGGGGCGTGGATACGCAGTATTTT. Full variable domain (rest looked up from reference TRBV7-9 and TRBJ2-3): DTGVSQNPRHKITKRGQNVTFRCDPISEHNRLYWYRQTLGQGPEFLTYFQNEAQLEKSRLLSDRFSAERPKGSFSTLEIQRTEQGDSAMYLCASGGKTGGVDTQYFGPGTRLTVL.

A few counts support this clonotype. The chain recombines TRBV29-1 with TRBJ2-7, with a tentative D call TRBD2 (6 bases). CDR3 size: 14 residues. Trimming removed 8 bases from V and 1 base from J, with 18 bases in between. Germline V gene data show CDR1 as SQVTM and CDR2 as ANQGSEA. The chain's CDR3 is CSTGHAGPSYEQYF. Written as DNA, the CDR3 is TGCAGCACAGGACACGCGGGGCCATCCTACGAGCAGTACTTC.

The V call is TRBV5-1, the J call TRBJ2-7, with TRBD1 matching 7 bases. Germline V CDR1 and CDR2: SGHRS, YFSETQ. J was trimmed by 5 bases and V by 0 bases; bases with no gene match: 11. The CDR3 extends over 16 amino acids. The CDR3 sequence is CASSLGVGTVINEQYF. Written as DNA, the CDR3 is TGCGCCAGCAGCTTGGGAGTTGGGACAGTAATCAACGAGCAGTACTTC.

V usage is TRBV4-3 and J usage is TRBJ2-3; 9 bases are a match to TRBD2. The trim removed 2 bases at V and 6 bases at J, leaving 15 bases unmatched. Germline V CDR1 and CDR2: LGHNA, YSLEER. The CDR3 is made up of 18 amino acids. The chain's CDR3 is CASSQNTVGRGGPDTQYF. CDR3 in DNA: TGCGCCAGCAGCCAAAATACGGTCGGGCGGGGGGGCCCCGATACGCAGTATTTT.

The chain uses TRBV4-1 and TRBJ1-1; D is unresolved. The germline V gene encodes CDR1 MGHRA and CDR2 YSYEKL. Trimming removed 0 bases at V and 6 bases at J, with 5 bases between. The CDR3 is 12 amino acids. The CDR3 loop reads CASSQEGPEAFF. DNA of the CDR3: TGCGCCAGCAGCCAAGAGGGCCCTGAAGCTTTCTTT.

The chain uses TRBV7-2 and TRBJ1-1; D gene unclear. The V end was cut by 3 bases, the J end by 10 bases, with 9 bases between. The CDR3 consists of 11 residues. Germline CDR1 and CDR2: SGHTA and FQGNSA. The CDR3 DNA reads TGTGCCAGCAGCTTGATAGGGAGAGCTTTCTTT. This sequence encodes CASSLIGRAFF. Filled out from reference TRBV7-2 and TRBJ1-1, the complete variable domain reads GAGVSQSPSNKVTEKGKDVELRCDPISGHTALYWYRQSLGQGLEFLIYFQGNSAPDKSGLPSDRFSAERTGGSVSTLTIQRTQQEDSAVYLCASSLIGRAFFGQGTRLTVV.

This clonotype was counted a few times. J is TRBJ2-1 and V is TRBV4-1, with D perhaps matching TRBD1 or TRBD2 (5 bases each). Per germline, CDR1 MGHRA and CDR2 YSYEKL. The CDR3 totals 18 residues. Trimming left V 3 bases short and J 1 base short, with 19 bases between. In DNA form, the CDR3 reads TGCGCCAGCAGCCAGGTGGGGGTAAGCCCCGCTTCCTACAATGAGCAGTTCTTC. Its protein is CASSQVGVSPASYNEQFF.

This clonotype was counted between two and nine times. This rearrangement joins TRBV12-3 or TRBV12-4 to TRBJ1-1; no reliable D call. The CDR3 loop spans 14 amino acids. The V gene lost 1 base and the J gene lost 4 bases, with 10 bases spanning the gap. CDR3 coding DNA: TGTGCCAGCAGTTTAGGGAGGGATCGCACTGAAGCTTTCTTT. Amino acid sequence: CASSLGRDRTEAFF.